One sample yielded the 14 T cell receptor beta chains listed below, sequenced in a study of cytomegalovirus exposure and HLA in healthy donors. The PCR had 60 Vbeta and 13 Jbeta primers. Profiled with immunoSEQ multiplex PCR; TCRdb holds only in-frame clones, not every one. The sample contains about 180,000 clones, around four fifths of which appear only once. The specimen was PBMCs. Receptors were obtained from a woman aged 25-40 years in good health and CMV-seronegative.

This clone has just one count. This chain uses TRBV5-6 with TRBJ2-5, with 7 bases fitting TRBD2. The germline V gene has CDR1 SGHDT and CDR2 YYEEEE. Germline trimming cut 3 bases from V and 2 bases from J; bases unmatched to any gene: 13. This CDR3 region has 17 residues. This CDR3 is CASSSNQRGVQQETQYF. CDR3 nucleotide sequence: TGTGCCAGCAGCTCGAACCAACGGGGGGTCCAACAAGAGACCCAGTACTTC.

This rearrangement joins TRBV2 to TRBJ2-1; D gene unclear. Deletions cut 2 bases from V and 1 base from J, with 6 bases between. The V gene's germline CDR1 is SNHLY and CDR2 FYNNEI. This CDR3 region has 14 residues. The chain's CDR3 is CASSEPVSYNEQFF. For the CDR3, the DNA is TGTGCCAGCAGTGAACCCGTGTCCTACAATGAGCAGTTCTTC. The full variable domain, in which reference TRBV2 and TRBJ2-1 provide the parts outside the CDR3, is EPEVTQTPSHQVTQMGQEVILRCVPISNHLYFYWYRQILGQKVEFLVSFYNNEISEKSEIFDDQFSVERPDGSNFTLKIRSTKLEDSAMYFCASSEPVSYNEQFFGPGTRLTVL.

The chain combines TRBV18 with TRBJ2-3; D is perhaps TRBD1 (6 bases). Germline V gene sequence: CDR1 KGHSH, CDR2 LQKENI. V was trimmed by 2 bases and J by 5 bases, leaving 11 bases between them. CDR3 length: 14 residues. The CDR3 DNA reads TGTGCCAGCTCACCAAACAGGGCCCAAGATACGCAGTATTTT. Its protein is CASSPNRAQDTQYF.

The V call is TRBV7-2, the J call TRBJ2-7, with 9 bases lining up with TRBD1. The V segment lost 5 bases and the J segment 2 bases; nucleotides outside the gene matches: 4. The CDR3 has 14 amino acids. Per the germline V gene, CDR1 is SGHTA and CDR2 is FQGNSA. CDR3 sequence reads: CASSPGTGTYEQYF. DNA for the CDR3: TGTGCCAGCAGCCCCGGGACAGGGACCTACGAGCAGTACTTC.

This chain uses TRBV6-1 with TRBJ2-3; 9 nucleotides agree with TRBD1. V shed 4 bases and J 2 bases; nucleotides not matched to a gene: 7. The CDR3 consists of 16 residues. Germline CDR1 reads MNHNS; CDR2 reads SASEGT. The CDR3 nucleotides read TGTGCCAGCAGTGGGGGACAGGGCCGATTCACAGATACGCAGTATTTT. As protein: CASSGGQGRFTDTQYF.

The V gene is TRBV12-5, the J gene TRBJ1-1; D is unresolved. The germline CDR1 and CDR2 sequences are LGHNT and FRNRAP. Between the trimmed V and J ends, which lost 5 bases and 1 base, there was a span of 11 bases. The CDR3 sequence is 14 residues long. CDR3 sequence reads: CASGPGRGNTEAFF. CDR3 sequence (DNA): TGTGCTAGTGGTCCCGGACGGGGGAACACTGAAGCTTTCTTT.

This clone was picked up one time. The gene calls are TRBV12-5 and TRBJ1-5; 8 bases are shared with TRBD1. Trimming removed 0 bases from V and 0 bases from J; junction bases left unmatched: 4. This CDR3 has 17 residues. In germline, CDR1 is LGHNT, CDR2 FRNRAP. The chain's CDR3 is CASGLVQGGNSNQPQHF. CDR3 sequence (DNA): TGTGCTAGTGGTTTGGTACAGGGGGGTAATAGCAATCAGCCCCAGCATTTT.

This chain joins TRBV10-1 and TRBJ2-2, with D possibly being TRBD1 (5 bases). The CDR3 is 16 amino acids. Per germline, CDR1 WNHNN and CDR2 SYGVQD (reference sequence). The V end was cut by 0 bases, the J end by 0 bases, with 8 bases between. The CDR3 region has the DNA TGCGCCAGCAGTGAGTCGACAGCCGCGAACACCGGGGAGCTGTTTTTT. It is translated as CASSESTAANTGELFF.

The chain joins TRBV5-1 to TRBJ1-1, with a tentative D call TRBD1 (5 bases). Per germline, CDR1 SGHRS and CDR2 YFSETQ. This CDR3 has 17 residues. The V gene lost 2 bases and the J gene lost 0 bases, with 17 bases spanning the gap. Written as DNA, the CDR3 is TGCGCCAGCAGCTTATATTCGCTTGAGACAGTGAACACTGAAGCTTTCTTT. It translates to CASSLYSLETVNTEAFF.

The chain uses TRBV5-1 and TRBJ2-7, with D possibly being TRBD1 (6 bases). The germline gives CDR1 SGHRS, CDR2 YFSETQ. V was pared by 1 base and J by 4 bases, with 12 bases between. The CDR3 has 14 residues. CDR3 loop: CASSLYTGQYEQYF. In nucleotides, the CDR3 is TGCGCCAGCAGCTTGTACACAGGACAGTACGAGCAGTACTTC.

This sequence joins TRBV5-4 and TRBJ2-7; D is possibly TRBD1 (6 bases). The V end was cut by 4 bases, the J end by 3 bases, with 14 bases between. The CDR3 loop spans 14 amino acids. Germline V lookup: CDR1 SGHNT, CDR2 YYREEE (reference sequence). The CDR3 spells CASSLDSRYYEQYF. CDR3 in DNA: TGTGCCAGCAGCCTGGACAGCCGATACTACGAGCAGTACTTC.

This clone was observed a single time. This chain uses TRBV15 with TRBJ1-5; D is uncertain. V lost 7 bases, J lost 2 bases, and 15 bases lay in between. CDR3 length equals 15 residues. Germline CDR1 LNHNV, CDR2 YYDKDF (reference sequence). The CDR3: CATTPRAGGNQPQHF. The CDR3 nucleotides read TGTGCCACCACCCCGAGGGCGGGAGGCAATCAGCCCCAGCATTTT.

This chain connects TRBV2 to TRBJ2-3; the match to TRBD1 covers 7 bases. The CDR3 totals 14 residues. The J segment lost 5 bases and the V segment lost 2 bases, leaving 4 bases of the junction unmatched. Germline loops: CDR1 SNHLY, CDR2 FYNNEI. The DNA for the CDR3 is TGTGCCAGCAGTGAACTGACAGGGAGAGATACGCAGTATTTT. Protein: CASSELTGRDTQYF.

The chain uses TRBV27 and TRBJ2-1; 7 bases line up with TRBD1. The CDR3 covers 15 residues. V was clipped by 6 bases and J by 3 bases; unmatched bases: 8. Germline lookup yields CDR1 MNHEY and CDR2 SMNVEV (reference sequence). The CDR3 DNA reads TGTGCCAGCAGAGAGGGACAGTCTTTCTACAATGAGCAGTTCTTC. It is translated as CASREGQSFYNEQFF.